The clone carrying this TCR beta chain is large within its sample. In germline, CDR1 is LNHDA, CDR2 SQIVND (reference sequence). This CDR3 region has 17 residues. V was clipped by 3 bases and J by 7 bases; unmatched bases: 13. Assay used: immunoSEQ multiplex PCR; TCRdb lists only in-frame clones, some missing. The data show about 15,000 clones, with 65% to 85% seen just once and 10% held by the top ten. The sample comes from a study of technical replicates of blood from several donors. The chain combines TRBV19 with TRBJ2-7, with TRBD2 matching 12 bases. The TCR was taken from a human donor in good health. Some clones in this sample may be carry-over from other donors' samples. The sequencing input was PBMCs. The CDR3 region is CASSILAGGSGGDEQYF. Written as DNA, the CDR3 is TGTGCCAGTAGTATCCTAGCGGGAGGGTCAGGAGGAGATGAGCAGTACTTC.